The clone carrying this T cell receptor beta chain was counted a single time. The antigen remains undetermined. Regarding time point: pretreatment peripheral blood. Patients were living with locally advanced or metastatic urothelial carcinoma. Samples were collected from each patient before treatment and during treatment. Each patient gave between 1 and 8 of them in total. These data are taken from a study of PD-L1 blockade in urothelial cancer. Background on the study: Males with bladder-origin urothelial cancer constituted about nine tenths of the roughly 30 patients.

V was shortened by 3 bases and J by 8 bases, with 10 bases between the two germline ends. Germline V gene data show CDR1 as KGHSH and CDR2 as LQKENI. This CDR3 comprises 13 residues. Repertoires were generated with immunoSEQ multiplex PCR, while TCRdb's copy carries only in-frame clones and drops some. Among under 95,000 clones listed, 84% were seen once. Study results and limitations: Better survival was predicted by below-median pretreatment blood TCR clonality.

This receptor was obtained from a man aged 60 to 69 with urothelial cancer. The source was PBMCs, collected around atezolizumab (anti-PD-L1) treatment. The V call is TRBV18, the J call TRBJ1-4; D is unclear. CDR3 DNA sequence: TGTGCCAGCTCACCCGGGGAACGGGAAAAACTGTTTTTT. Translated: CASSPGEREKLFF.